There are a few counts of the clone carrying this TCR beta chain. Its target is unknown. The data stem from a study of CD8 T cells in ankylosing spondylitis. Trimming removed 6 bases from V and 0 bases from J; junction bases left unmatched: 8. The CDR3 length is 17 residues. CDR1 and CDR2 (germline): MNHEY, SMNVEV (reference sequence). Points from the study as a whole: Ankylosing spondylitis blood appeared to be characterized by a TCR beta motif of eight highly homologous variants. In synovial fluid and blood from reactive arthritis, some motif variants were previously reported.

TCRdb re-analysed the 5' RACE reads in MiXCR, keeping a single row per CDR3 protein. The table records hundreds of thousands of distinct CDR3 sequences, approximately 16% of them present only once. Sample: blood, either unsorted or a sorted T cell fraction (not recorded which). This clonotype was sampled from a male donor with ankylosing spondylitis. V gene TRBV27 combines with J gene TRBJ2-2; TRBD1 agrees at 9 bases. The CDR3: CASRPRQGEPNTGELFF. The CDR3 DNA sequence: TGTGCCAGCAGACCCCGACAGGGGGAACCGAACACCGGGGAGCTGTTTTTT.